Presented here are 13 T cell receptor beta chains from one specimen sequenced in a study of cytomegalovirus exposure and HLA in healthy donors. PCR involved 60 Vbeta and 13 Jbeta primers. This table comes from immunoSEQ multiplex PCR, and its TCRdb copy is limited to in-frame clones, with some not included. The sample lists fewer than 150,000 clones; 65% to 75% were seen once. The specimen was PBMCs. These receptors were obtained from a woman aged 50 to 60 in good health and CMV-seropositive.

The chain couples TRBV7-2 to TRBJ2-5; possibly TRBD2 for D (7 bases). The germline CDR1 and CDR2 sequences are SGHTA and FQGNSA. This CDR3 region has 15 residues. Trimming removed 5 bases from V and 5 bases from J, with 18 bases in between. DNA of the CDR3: TGTGCCAGCAGCGAGTGGCGGGGGCGAGGGGAGACCCAGTACTTC. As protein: CASSEWRGRGETQYF.

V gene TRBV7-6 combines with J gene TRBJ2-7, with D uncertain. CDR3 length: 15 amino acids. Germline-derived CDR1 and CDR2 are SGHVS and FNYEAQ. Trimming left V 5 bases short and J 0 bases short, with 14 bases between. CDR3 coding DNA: TGTGCCAGCAGCCGTGAAGAGGCCTACTCCTACGAGCAGTACTTC. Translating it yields CASSREEAYSYEQYF.

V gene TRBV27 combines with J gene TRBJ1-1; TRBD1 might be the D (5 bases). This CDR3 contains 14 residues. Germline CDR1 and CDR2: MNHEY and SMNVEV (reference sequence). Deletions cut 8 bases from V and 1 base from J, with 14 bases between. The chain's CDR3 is CASGLQTGNTEAFF. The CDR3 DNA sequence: TGTGCCAGCGGCCTTCAAACAGGGAACACTGAAGCTTTCTTT.

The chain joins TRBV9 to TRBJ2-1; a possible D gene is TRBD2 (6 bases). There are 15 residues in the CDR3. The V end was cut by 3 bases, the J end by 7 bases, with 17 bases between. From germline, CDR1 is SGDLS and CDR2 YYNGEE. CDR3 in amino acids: CASSGGPREKNEQFF. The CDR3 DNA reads TGTGCCAGCAGCGGAGGCCCCCGGGAGAAGAATGAGCAGTTCTTC.

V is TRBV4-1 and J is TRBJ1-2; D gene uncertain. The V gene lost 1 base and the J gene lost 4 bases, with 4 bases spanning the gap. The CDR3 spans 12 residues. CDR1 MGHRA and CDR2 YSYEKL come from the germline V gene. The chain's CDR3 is CASSQGAYGYTF. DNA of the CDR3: TGCGCCAGCAGCCAAGGCGCCTATGGCTACACCTTC.

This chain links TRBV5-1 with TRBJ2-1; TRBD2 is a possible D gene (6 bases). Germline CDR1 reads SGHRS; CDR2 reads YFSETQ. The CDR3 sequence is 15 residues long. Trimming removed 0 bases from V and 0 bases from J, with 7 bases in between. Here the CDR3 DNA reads TGCGCCAGCAGCTTGGTCGGGAGCTCCTACAATGAGCAGTTCTTC. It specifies CASSLVGSSYNEQFF.

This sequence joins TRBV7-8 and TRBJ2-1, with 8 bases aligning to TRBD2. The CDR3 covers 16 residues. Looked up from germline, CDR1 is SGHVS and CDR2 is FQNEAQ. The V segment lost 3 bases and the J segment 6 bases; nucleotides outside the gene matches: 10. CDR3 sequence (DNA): TGTGCCAGCAGCTTTTATAGCGGGACCGGGACCAATGAGCAGTTCTTC. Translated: CASSFYSGTGTNEQFF.

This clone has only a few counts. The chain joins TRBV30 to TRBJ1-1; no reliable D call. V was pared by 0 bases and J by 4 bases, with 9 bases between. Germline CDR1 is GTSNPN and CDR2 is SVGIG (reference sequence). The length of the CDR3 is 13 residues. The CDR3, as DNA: TGTGCCTGGAGTGTAGTAGCCGCCACTGAAGCTTTCTTT. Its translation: CAWSVVAATEAFF.

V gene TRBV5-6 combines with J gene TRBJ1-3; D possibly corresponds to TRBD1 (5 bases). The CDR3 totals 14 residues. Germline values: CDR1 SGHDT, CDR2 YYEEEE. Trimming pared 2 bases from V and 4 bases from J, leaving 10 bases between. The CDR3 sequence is CASSFPGFGNTIYF. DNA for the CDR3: TGTGCCAGCAGCTTTCCAGGGTTCGGAAACACCATATATTTT. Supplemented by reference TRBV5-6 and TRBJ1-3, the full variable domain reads DAGVTQSPTHLIKTRGQQVTLRCSPKSGHDTVSWYQQALGQGPQFIFQYYEEEERQRGNFPDRFSGHQFPNYSSELNVNALLLGDSALYLCASSFPGFGNTIYFGEGSWLTVV.

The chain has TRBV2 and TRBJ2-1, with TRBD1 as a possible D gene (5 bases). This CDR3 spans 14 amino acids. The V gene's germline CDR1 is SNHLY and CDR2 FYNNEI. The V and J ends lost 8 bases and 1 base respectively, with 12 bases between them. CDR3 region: CASGLTASYNEQFF. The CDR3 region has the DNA TGTGCCAGCGGCTTGACAGCTTCCTACAATGAGCAGTTCTTC. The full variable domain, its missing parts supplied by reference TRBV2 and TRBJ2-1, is EPEVTQTPSHQVTQMGQEVILRCVPISNHLYFYWYRQILGQKVEFLVSFYNNEISEKSEIFDDQFSVERPDGSNFTLKIRSTKLEDSAMYFCASGLTASYNEQFFGPGTRLTVL.

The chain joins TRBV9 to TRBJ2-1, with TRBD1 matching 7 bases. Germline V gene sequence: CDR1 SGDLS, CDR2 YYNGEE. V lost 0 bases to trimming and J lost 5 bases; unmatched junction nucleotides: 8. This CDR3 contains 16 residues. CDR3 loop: CASSVALGQPDNEQFF. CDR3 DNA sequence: TGTGCCAGCAGCGTAGCTTTGGGACAGCCCGACAATGAGCAGTTCTTC.

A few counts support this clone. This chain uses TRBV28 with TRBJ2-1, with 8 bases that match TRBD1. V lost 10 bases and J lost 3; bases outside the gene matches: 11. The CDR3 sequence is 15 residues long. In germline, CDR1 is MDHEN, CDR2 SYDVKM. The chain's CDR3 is CATRRAQGGYNEQFF. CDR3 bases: TGTGCCACCCGAAGGGCACAGGGGGGCTACAATGAGCAGTTCTTC.

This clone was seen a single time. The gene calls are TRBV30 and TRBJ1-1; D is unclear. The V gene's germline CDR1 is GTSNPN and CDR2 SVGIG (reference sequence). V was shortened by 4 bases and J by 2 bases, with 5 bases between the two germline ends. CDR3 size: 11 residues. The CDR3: CAWTVNTEAFF. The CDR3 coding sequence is TGTGCCTGGACAGTAAACACTGAAGCTTTCTTT.